This TCR beta chain was identified during a study of T cell changes during pregnancy in multiple sclerosis. Clones were read by immunoSEQ multiplex PCR, and TCRdb kept only the in-frame ones, dropping some. The table has 50,000 to 75,000 clones, roughly nine tenths seen once. Per germline, CDR1 SGHRS and CDR2 YFSETQ. V was cut by 5 bases and J by 1 base, with 12 bases left in between. This CDR3 has 14 amino acids. The sequence derives from a female donor in good health, enrolled as a control in a pregnancy study. The input for sequencing was peripheral blood, taken after pregnancy. The rearrangement joins TRBV5-1 to TRBJ1-1; D may be TRBD1 (6 bases). CDR3 bases: TGCGCCAGCAGTTCCGGACAGCCGAACACTGAAGCTTTCTTT. This encodes CASSSGQPNTEAFF. The variable domain in full, with the rest retrieved from reference TRBV5-1 and TRBJ1-1, is KAGVTQTPRYLIKTRGQQVTLSCSPISGHRSVSWYQQTPGQGLQFLFEYFSETQRNKGNFPGRFSGRQFSNSRSEMNVSTLELGDSALYLCASSSGQPNTEAFFGQGTRLTVV.